These T cell receptor beta chains were read from a single sample in a study of identical twins. One entry per CDR3 protein, called by TCRdb with MiXCR from the 5' RACE reads. The repertoire holds 600,000 to 700,000 distinct CDR3 sequences, with less than 25% as singletons. The sample was also linked to a second study, of T cells expressing NK-cell markers.

Sequencing used PBMCs. The source of these receptors is a young woman in good health. Each CDR3 is given with its conserved first and last residue. Each record gives: D gene, V gene, J gene, clone size, CDR3 DNA, CDR3 protein. The D gene is left open where the match is weak. Clone size is shown for a subset of rows, as once, few, many or a class of expanded clone.

TRBD2	TRBV20-1	TRBJ2-1	many	TGCAGTGCCAGTAGGCTAGCGGGAGTAGGTGAGCAGTTCTTC	CSASRLAGVGEQFF
TRBD2	TRBV10-1	TRBJ2-7	.	TGCGCCAGCAGCGAGGATGCCAGCGGGGCGACCGAGCAGTACTTC	CASSEDASGATEQYF
TRBD2	TRBV9	TRBJ2-2	.	TGTGCCAGCAGTGTAACTAGCGGTAACACCGGGGAGCTGTTTTTT	CASSVTSGNTGELFF
TRBD2	TRBV3-1	TRBJ2-1	.	TGTGCCTCCTGCCAAGAGGTAGCGGGGGGGCCTGGTAGTGAGCAGTTCTTC	CASCQEVAGGPGSEQFF
.	TRBV20-1	TRBJ1-1	.	TGCAGTGCTAGAGAGGTAACTGAAGCTTTCTTT	CSAREVTEAFF
TRBD2	TRBV7-2	TRBJ2-1	.	TGTGCCAGCAGCCAGGGACTAGCGGAGAACTACAATGAGCAGTTCTTC	CASSQGLAENYNEQFF
TRBD2	TRBV12-3/TRBV12-4	TRBJ2-3	many	TGTGCCAGCACCCTTAGCGGGGGGCGGGCAGATACGCAGTATTTT	CASTLSGGRADTQYF
TRBD2	TRBV6-1	TRBJ2-1	.	TGTGCCAGCAGTACCCTCCTAGCGGGAAATGGCAATGAGCAGTTCTTC	CASSTLLAGNGNEQFF
.	TRBV7-9	TRBJ2-7	.	TGTGCCAGCAGCCGGACGGGTGTAGCCGGCTACGAGCAGTACTTC	CASSRTGVAGYEQYF
.	TRBV20-1	TRBJ2-1	few	TGCAGTGCTTTATCAGGTACCAATGAGCAGTTCTTC	CSALSGTNEQFF
TRBD2	TRBV25-1	TRBJ2-1	few	TGTGCCAGCAGTGATCGTTATGGCGGGAGAAGCCACAATGAGCAGTTCTTC	CASSDRYGGRSHNEQFF
.	TRBV4-1	TRBJ2-3	many	TGCGCCAGCAGCCTCCCTGGAGGAGATACGCAGTATTTT	CASSLPGGDTQYF
.	TRBV6-2/TRBV6-3	TRBJ1-1	.	TGTGCCCGGGTGACGCAGTACTACACTGAAGCTTTCTTT	CARVTQYYTEAFF
TRBD2	TRBV20-1	TRBJ2-3	few	TGCAGTGCTGGCCTAGCGGGAGGAGCCACAGATACGCAGTATTTT	CSAGLAGGATDTQYF
.	TRBV6-2/TRBV6-3	TRBJ2-1	.	TGTGCCAGCAGTCCGCAGGGTTTTGATGAGCAGTTCTTC	CASSPQGFDEQFF
TRBD1	TRBV7-9	TRBJ1-6	.	TGTGCCAGCAGCTTAGGGACAGGGAGCCATAATTCACCCCTCCACTTT	CASSLGTGSHNSPLHF
.	TRBV7-9	TRBJ2-3	.	TGTGCCAGCAGATCAGGGTTTGGCCCAGATACGCAGTATTTT	CASRSGFGPDTQYF
.	TRBV12-3/TRBV12-4	TRBJ2-3	.	TGTGCCAGCAGGAAACTTACAGATACGCAGTATTTT	CASRKLTDTQYF
TRBD1	TRBV11-2	TRBJ2-7	few	TGTGCCAGCAGCCCCGGGGGACAGGGGGCGCGAGAGCAGTACTTC	CASSPGGQGAREQYF
.	TRBV29-1	TRBJ2-6	few	TGCAGCGTGATACCCGGTGGGGCCAACGTCCTGACTTTC	CSVIPGGANVLTF
TRBD2	TRBV5-1	TRBJ2-5	many	TGCGCCAGCAGCTTGGGACTAGCGGGAGGGCCGGGAGAGACCCAGTACTTC	CASSLGLAGGPGETQYF
.	TRBV29-1	TRBJ2-1	few	TGCAGCGCCGGGGACGGGGGATCAACTATCTTC	CSAGDGGSTIF
TRBD2	TRBV7-9	TRBJ2-5	few	TGTGCCAGCAGCTCGGGGACTAGCGGGAGATTCGAGACCCAGTACTTC	CASSSGTSGRFETQYF
TRBD2	TRBV7-2	TRBJ2-3	few	TGTGCCAGCAGCTTCACTAGCGGGAGCCGCACAGATACGCAGTATTTT	CASSFTSGSRTDTQYF
.	TRBV5-1	TRBJ2-4	few	TGCGCCAGCAGCTTGGTAGGGGAGAGTCAGTACTTC	CASSLVGESQYF
.	TRBV20-1	TRBJ2-5	few	TGCAGTGGGTCCCGGGACACCCAAGAGACCCAGTACTTC	CSGSRDTQETQYF
TRBD1	TRBV20-1	TRBJ1-4	.	TGCAGTGCTAGAGATACAGGGGTTGAAAAACTGTTTTTT	CSARDTGVEKLFF
.	TRBV6-6	TRBJ2-5	few	TGTGCCAGCAGGTATTTGGAGACCCAGTACTTC	CASRYLETQYF
TRBD1	TRBV6-2/TRBV6-3	TRBJ2-1	.	TGTGCCAGCAGTCACACCTCCGGGACAGGGTGGCAGAATGAGCAGTTCTTC	CASSHTSGTGWQNEQFF
.	TRBV12-3/TRBV12-4	TRBJ1-3	few	TGTGCCCTCCGTACGGCTAACTCTGGAAACACCATATATTTT	CALRTANSGNTIYF
TRBD2	TRBV12-3/TRBV12-4	TRBJ2-5	many	TGTGCCAGCAGTTCGTGGCGACTAGCGGAGACCCAGTACTTC	CASSSWRLAETQYF
.	TRBV5-1	TRBJ1-5	many	TGCGCCAGCAGCATACAGGGAGGGGATCAGCCCCAGCATTTT	CASSIQGGDQPQHF
.	TRBV7-2	TRBJ2-6	few	TGTGCCAGCAGCTTAATCGGACAAGCCTCTGGGGCCAACGTCCTGACTTTC	CASSLIGQASGANVLTF
.	TRBV19	TRBJ2-1	.	TGTGCCAGTAGTATAGATGTCAGGGTATATGGCAATGAGCAGTTCTTC	CASSIDVRVYGNEQFF
.	TRBV6-1	TRBJ2-7	many	TGTGCCAGCTGTCGATCGGGGTCCACCCCCTACGAGCAGTACTTC	CASCRSGSTPYEQYF
.	TRBV24-1	TRBJ2-3	few	TGTGCCACCAAACTTGAAGCGACAGATACGCAGTATTTT	CATKLEATDTQYF
.	TRBV3-1	TRBJ2-1	few	TGTGCCAGCAGCCAACTCCTGGGATCGGAGCAGTTCTTC	CASSQLLGSEQFF
TRBD2	TRBV4-2	TRBJ2-5	.	TGTGCCAGCAGCCAAGTCGGGGGGGGCGAGACCCAGTACTTC	CASSQVGGGETQYF
.	TRBV5-5	TRBJ1-1	.	TGTGCCAGCAGCTTGGTCGTCGGGGAGACTGAAGCTTTCTTT	CASSLVVGETEAFF
TRBD2	TRBV18	TRBJ2-1	few	TGTGCCAGCTCACCGACTAGCGGGGACAATGAGCAGTTCTTC	CASSPTSGDNEQFF
.	TRBV12-3/TRBV12-4	TRBJ2-1	.	TGTGCCAGCACGACGTCGGCCCAGTATGGGGGCCTCCAGTTCTTC	CASTTSAQYGGLQFF
TRBD2	TRBV20-1	TRBJ2-3	few	TGCAGTGCTAGAGATTGGGGCGCGGGAGGGCCAGATACGCAGTATTTT	CSARDWGAGGPDTQYF
.	TRBV20-1	TRBJ1-5	few	TGCAGTGCTATCCGTTCTTCAGGGTATAGCAATCAGCCCCAGCATTTT	CSAIRSSGYSNQPQHF
.	TRBV20-1	TRBJ2-1	few	TGCAGTGCTAGAGGCGGGAACGCCTACAATGAGCAGTTCTTC	CSARGGNAYNEQFF
TRBD2	TRBV20-1	TRBJ2-7	many	TGCAGTGCTAGCCTAGGACTAGCGGGAGGCGACGAGCAGTACTTC	CSASLGLAGGDEQYF
TRBD2	TRBV12-3/TRBV12-4	TRBJ2-7	few	TGTGCCAGCAGTCTCCTAGGGACTAGCTCCTACGAGCAGTACTTC	CASSLLGTSSYEQYF
.	TRBV5-1	TRBJ2-7	many	TGCGCCAGCCGTCAAAAGGACAACGAGCAGTACTTC	CASRQKDNEQYF
TRBD1	TRBV5-1	TRBJ1-1	once	TGCGCCAGCAGCGAATGGACAGGGGGGAACACTGAAGCTTTCTTT	CASSEWTGGNTEAFF
.	TRBV7-2	TRBJ2-5	few	TGTGCCAGCAGCTCCTTTGGGCCTTGGACCCAGTACTTC	CASSSFGPWTQYF
.	TRBV7-9	TRBJ2-2	.	TGTGCCAGCAGCACCCCTGGGGCTGGGGAGCTGTTTTTT	CASSTPGAGELFF
.	TRBV27	TRBJ1-4	few	TGTGCCAGCACCTTGACCGGGGGTGGTGAAAAACTGTTTTTT	CASTLTGGGEKLFF
.	TRBV10-3	TRBJ2-7	.	TGTGCCATCAGTGAATTGGTGGAGTACGAGCAGTACTTC	CAISELVEYEQYF
.	TRBV20-1	TRBJ2-7	.	TGCAGTGCGGGTATCGGGAGACAAGGCGAGCAGTACTTC	CSAGIGRQGEQYF
.	TRBV20-1	TRBJ2-3	.	TGCAGTGCTAGCCTCCGGACAGATACGCAGTATTTT	CSASLRTDTQYF
.	TRBV10-3	TRBJ1-5	few	TGTGCCATCAGTGAGTCGTCGGTGAGTGGTAATCAGCCCCAGCATTTT	CAISESSVSGNQPQHF
TRBD2	TRBV9	TRBJ2-1	few	TGTGCCAGCACCTTAGCGGGAAGCAATGAGCAGTTCTTC	CASTLAGSNEQFF
.	TRBV10-3	TRBJ1-5	few	TGTGCCATCACCCGGGACGGCAATCAGCCCCAGCATTTT	CAITRDGNQPQHF
.	TRBV19	TRBJ1-1	.	TGTGCCAGTAGTAGGGGAGGTGCCGGGGTCAACACTGAAGCTTTCTTT	CASSRGGAGVNTEAFF
.	TRBV12-3/TRBV12-4	TRBJ1-1	few	TGTGCCAGCAGTTTTGGGATTCCTACCACGAACACTGAAGCTTTCTTT	CASSFGIPTTNTEAFF